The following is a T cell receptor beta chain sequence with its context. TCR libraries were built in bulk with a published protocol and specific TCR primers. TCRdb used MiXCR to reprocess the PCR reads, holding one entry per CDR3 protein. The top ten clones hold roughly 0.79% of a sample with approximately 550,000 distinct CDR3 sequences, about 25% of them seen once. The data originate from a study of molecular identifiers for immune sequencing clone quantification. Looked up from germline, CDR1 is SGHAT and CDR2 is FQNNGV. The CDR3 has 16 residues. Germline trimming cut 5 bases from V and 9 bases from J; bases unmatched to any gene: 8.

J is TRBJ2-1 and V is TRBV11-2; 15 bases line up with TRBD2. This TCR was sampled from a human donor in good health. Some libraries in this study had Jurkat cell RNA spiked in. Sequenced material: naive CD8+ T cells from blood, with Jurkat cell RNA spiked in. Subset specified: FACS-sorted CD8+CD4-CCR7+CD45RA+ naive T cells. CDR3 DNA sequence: TGTGCCAGCAGCCCGCGGACTAGCGGGGGGGCAGGTGAGCAGTTCTTC. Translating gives CASSPRTSGGAGEQFF. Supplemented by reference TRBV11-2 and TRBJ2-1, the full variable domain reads EAGVAQSPRYKIIEKRQSVAFWCNPISGHATLYWYQQILGQGPKLLIQFQNNGVVDDSQLPKDRFSAERLKGVDSTLKIQPAKLEDSAVYLCASSPRTSGGAGEQFFGPGTRLTVL.